This T cell receptor (beta chain) was identified during a study of T cell responses to AZD1222 COVID-19 vaccine. Germline V gives CDR1 SGHNT, CDR2 YENEEA. The V end was cut by 5 bases, the J end by 9 bases, with 11 bases between. The CDR3 contains 12 residues. Using immunoSEQ multiplex PCR, the repertoire was profiled, and TCRdb retains in-frame clones only, with some absent. Its table lists over 120,000 clones. The chain links TRBV11-3 to TRBJ1-3, with D hard to call. The sequence came from an adult in good health. The source material was peripheral blood. CDR3 in amino acids: CASSAGRGTIYF. CDR3 DNA: TGTGCCAGCAGCGCCGGCAGAGGCACCATATATTTT.